This is a list of T cell receptor beta chains from one sample in a study of T cell changes during pregnancy in multiple sclerosis. Here immunoSEQ multiplex PCR was the method, and the copy in TCRdb shows in-frame clones only, minus some. The sample has approximately 41,000 clones, around 91% seen once. Source: CD4+ T cells from peripheral blood mononuclear cells, taken in the second trimester of pregnancy. Receptors originate from a female donor in good health, enrolled as a control in a pregnancy study. The CDR3 runs from the conserved cysteine through the conserved F or W. The order of the fields is V gene, J gene, CDR3 protein.

V gene: TRBV7-9; J gene: TRBJ1-2; CDR3 protein: CASSPIMSGYGYTF
V gene: TRBV5-1; J gene: TRBJ1-1; CDR3 protein: CASSLVGGGTEAFF
V gene: TRBV4-1; J gene: TRBJ2-1; CDR3 protein: CASSLNRLAGGRGEQFF
V gene: TRBV10-3; J gene: TRBJ1-5; CDR3 protein: CATRTGDGNQPQHF
V gene: TRBV7-9; J gene: TRBJ1-4; CDR3 protein: CASSPGQVTGEKLFF
V gene: TRBV18; J gene: TRBJ1-4; CDR3 protein: CASSPGWDTREKLFF
V gene: TRBV7-2; J gene: TRBJ2-3; CDR3 protein: CASNLGGTDTQYF
V gene: TRBV4-1; J gene: TRBJ1-5; CDR3 protein: CASSQSSGMGSNQPQHF
V gene: TRBV18; J gene: TRBJ1-6; CDR3 protein: CASSREFNSPLHF
V gene: TRBV4-3; J gene: TRBJ1-3; CDR3 protein: CASSPMGQGALPSGNTIYF
V gene: TRBV5-4; J gene: TRBJ1-3; CDR3 protein: CASSIRQGRTGNTIYF
V gene: TRBV27; J gene: TRBJ1-1; CDR3 protein: CASSYRVNTEAFF
V gene: TRBV7-2; J gene: TRBJ1-6; CDR3 protein: CASSPGGAVNSPLHF
V gene: TRBV6-1; J gene: TRBJ1-5; CDR3 protein: CASSEARAQPQHF
V gene: TRBV7-3; J gene: TRBJ1-2; CDR3 protein: CASSPSRDYGYTF
V gene: TRBV28; J gene: TRBJ1-1; CDR3 protein: CASTPGGREEAFF
V gene: TRBV7-2; J gene: TRBJ2-3; CDR3 protein: CASGGAWDTQYF
V gene: TRBV18; J gene: TRBJ1-6; CDR3 protein: CASSPRLAGDRGNSPLHF
V gene: TRBV7-2; J gene: TRBJ2-4; CDR3 protein: CASSFSHTLAKNIQYF
V gene: TRBV9; J gene: TRBJ2-1; CDR3 protein: CASSVASDSSYNEQFF
V gene: TRBV5-1; J gene: TRBJ1-1; CDR3 protein: CASSPGNAGASAEAFF
V gene: TRBV6-1; J gene: TRBJ1-4; CDR3 protein: CAGGREKLFF
V gene: TRBV4-1; J gene: TRBJ1-1; CDR3 protein: CASSRGDRQNTEAFF
V gene: TRBV7-7; J gene: TRBJ1-2; CDR3 protein: CASSLGTGGLYGYTF
V gene: TRBV5-1; J gene: TRBJ2-7; CDR3 protein: CASSVGQEVYEQYF
V gene: TRBV7-9; J gene: TRBJ2-5; CDR3 protein: CASSLTDSQETQYF
V gene: TRBV28; J gene: TRBJ1-1; CDR3 protein: CASSSGRTEAFF
V gene: TRBV10-3; J gene: TRBJ2-5; CDR3 protein: CAISGGTTSGGPETQYF
V gene: TRBV19; J gene: TRBJ1-1; CDR3 protein: CACRLGLNTEAFF
V gene: TRBV18; J gene: TRBJ1-1; CDR3 protein: CASSRGQGLNTEAFF
V gene: TRBV6-5; J gene: TRBJ1-2; CDR3 protein: CASRGQAYGYTF
V gene: TRBV18; J gene: TRBJ1-3; CDR3 protein: CASSPILPGDRAGNTIYF
V gene: TRBV4-3; J gene: TRBJ2-5; CDR3 protein: CASSQGLTSGGLGETQYF
V gene: TRBV6-1; J gene: TRBJ1-4; CDR3 protein: CASSVWAPNEKLFF
V gene: TRBV18; J gene: TRBJ2-1; CDR3 protein: CASSPRGQAGNNEQFF
V gene: TRBV5-5; J gene: TRBJ1-2; CDR3 protein: CASSLHRGQTSRYTF
V gene: TRBV14; J gene: TRBJ2-2; CDR3 protein: CASSRDRGTGELFF
V gene: TRBV7-2; J gene: TRBJ1-5; CDR3 protein: CASSSDRVRQPQHF
V gene: TRBV11-2; J gene: TRBJ2-7; CDR3 protein: CASSVRTGGYEQYF
V gene: TRBV27; J gene: TRBJ1-5; CDR3 protein: CASSTGTGRAQPQHF
V gene: TRBV18; J gene: TRBJ1-1; CDR3 protein: CASSPPGTANTEAFF
V gene: TRBV27; J gene: TRBJ1-2; CDR3 protein: CASRAGGWGPYGYTF
V gene: TRBV5-4; J gene: TRBJ2-2; CDR3 protein: CASSGTSGGPTGTGELFF